What follows is one T cell receptor (beta chain) and its context. It has no known antigen specificity. No base qualities exist here, and no much larger clone lies one base off it. Using the deep immunoSEQ assay, multiplex PCR amplified TCR CDR3 regions from genomic DNA. Extracted genomic DNA from each cell subset was spread evenly across all wells of several immunoSEQ 96-well plates, with each plate serving as a replicate. Each replicate PCR for sorted subsets received about 200 ng genomic DNA, equal to about 30,000 T cell genomes. Purified libraries were quantified with a Qubit 3.0 fluorometer, sized on a Bioanalyzer 2100, and re-quantified with the KAPA Library Quantification kit. A separate single-read 150-cycle Illumina NextSeq 550 flow cell was used to sequence each immunoSEQ 96-well plate. In the paper's pipeline: Because only junctional sequences without quality scores were contained in the immunoSEQ output, filtering matching that applied to full-length reads could not be performed. Sequences were annotated with PyIR, a Python wrapper for IgBLAST v1.9, and V/J genes and CDR3 were assigned using IMGT germline references. Reads were removed for weak V/J assignments (E-value above 1e-6), missing CDR3, stop codons, out-of-frame junctions, or ambiguous translated residues. V3J clonotypes were defined as sequences sharing an identical inferred V gene, J gene, and CDR3 amino acid sequence. Percentage overlap between repertoires was computed as shared unique clonotypes divided by the size of the smaller repertoire. RTK rarefaction, the Chao1 estimator, and Recon v2.1 estimates of unobserved clonotypes were used to assess repertoire richness. OLGA was used to compute generation probabilities for all TCRbeta clonotypes that the gDNA method yielded from a few donors. TCRdb mirrors the immuneACCESS table, restricted to in-frame sequences. Some clones are absent from its copies; in checked studies, under half trace to an unresolved V gene, and the reason for the others is unknown. D and trimming come from the DNA, and the V and J calls and clone size come from that table. The sample table shows 600,000 or so clones, and approximately 95% are seen once. Over 0.1% of the sample goes to the ten largest clones.

For the CD8 naive samples, CD45RO-negative cells were positively selected for CCR7, yielding a CD45RA+CCR7+ population from which TemRA cells were excluded. The donors were healthy, HIV-negative adults with no recently reported acute infections or vaccinations. Only Caucasian adults living in Nashville, Tennessee, USA were represented among the donors. After blood collection by leukapheresis, PBMCs were isolated using Ficoll-Histopaque density gradient centrifugation and then cryopreserved in the vapor phase of liquid nitrogen. Analytical flow cytometry was used to check the purity and quantity of each magnetically sorted T cell population. Genomic DNA was isolated from each sorted fraction and quantified by UV absorbance on a Nanodrop 2000c. This entry comes from a study of shared clonotypes between healthy human individuals (TCRdb year 2020). General notes on the study: The cohort included three men and a couple of women between 18 and 49 years of age. Blood TCR repertoires of about 5 healthy adults were deeply sequenced to estimate repertoire size and the extent of clonotype sharing between individuals. To increase sequencing depth and limit assay-specific biases, different laboratories used diverse techniques to prepare libraries and sequence TCR repertoires. Between about 0.8 and 8.9 billion PBMCs per donor were obtained by leukapheresis. Per donor, three plates each were used for CD4 naive and CD4 memory, two for CD8 naive, and one for CD8 memory. General conclusions and limits of the study: Naive subsets generally had larger estimated clonotype richness than memory subsets did. Pairwise subsampling indicated that sequencing depth was expected to affect the degree of clonotype sharing among donors. Even with the large sequencing depth, rarefaction of the sorted-subset datasets indicated that sequencing was incomplete. Clonotypes shared by all four sorted-subset donors showed higher generation probabilities than non-shared clonotypes. Because the study included only a small number of donors, the genetic and exposure-history diversity represented was limited. When a handful of donors were compared, the shared fraction of clonotypes was roughly 4.8% for naive CD4, approximately 3.5% for naive CD8, 2% to 2.5% for memory CD4, and roughly 0.4% for memory CD8. Sampling was limited to blood, and TCR repertoires in tissue likely differ from TCR repertoires in blood.

For CDR1 and CDR2, the germline V gene lists MGHRA and YSYEKL. Cut back by 1 base and 12 bases, the V and J ends lie 16 bases apart. The CDR3 goes from the cysteine to the phenylalanine over 14 residues. The retained sequence is limited to the CDR3, 42 bases, with the frame set at the first base. The sequence links TRBV4-1 to TRBJ2-1; TRBD2 is a possible D gene, resting on 6 matching bases. The sequence was collected from a woman aged 25 to 45 in good health. Sequencing input: naive CD8+ T cells sorted from blood. The cell subset or site label here, explained by the study, means: CD45RA+CCR7+. The CDR3 reads CASSQVEFLEGQFF. DNA sequence: TGCGCCAGCAGCCAAGTGGAGTTCTTGGAGGGGCAGTTCTTC.